A selection of T cell receptor beta chains follows, all from one sample in a study of monozygotic twins with inflammatory bowel disease. TCRdb re-called the 5' RACE reads; one entry per CDR3 protein, DNA not given. Its table records 210,000 or so distinct CDR3 sequences. The specimen sequenced was blood. Receptors were obtained from a human donor with ulcerative colitis or Crohn's disease, or a healthy co-twin of an affected twin (not recorded which). Both conserved end residues are part of each CDR3.

j_call	v_call	cdr3_length	cdr3_aa
TRBJ2-7	TRBV7-2	17	CASSSLGLAGWGYEQYF
TRBJ2-7	TRBV6-2/TRBV6-3	14	CASVAVSSSYEQYF
TRBJ1-1	TRBV7-3	14	CASSLTGADTEAFF
TRBJ2-1	TRBV15	15	CATSRDLALGDEQFF
TRBJ2-7	TRBV7-8	15	CASSYLSGGTYEQYF
TRBJ1-2	TRBV12-3/TRBV12-4	14	CASRHGGLNYGYTF
TRBJ1-1	TRBV5-1	15	CASSLPMSGNTEAFF
TRBJ1-6	TRBV5-1	12	CASSLNNSPLHF
TRBJ1-1	TRBV30	13	CAWVRTGNTEAFF
TRBJ1-2	TRBV5-1	14	CASSKEPQNYGYTF
TRBJ1-2	TRBV7-6	15	CASSPFPQGVYGYTF
TRBJ1-2	TRBV4-1	15	CASSPIPGGNYGYTF
TRBJ1-6	TRBV20-1	18	CSAREEQGPDRDNSPLHF
TRBJ1-6	TRBV7-2	16	CASSVRDRGFGSPLHF
TRBJ1-1	TRBV18	13	CASSPVSSTEAFF
TRBJ1-1	TRBV12-3/TRBV12-4	13	CASSFQGDTEAFF
TRBJ2-2	TRBV12-3/TRBV12-4	15	CASSLWGPDTGELFF
TRBJ1-5	TRBV6-1	15	CASSHRTGLDQPQHF
TRBJ2-1	TRBV7-2	16	CASSTLAVPPYNEQFF
TRBJ2-7	TRBV13	14	CASSSSGQGYEQYF
TRBJ1-2	TRBV29-1	12	CSGEGEGDGYTF
TRBJ1-5	TRBV19	14	CASSHREANQPQHF
TRBJ2-6	TRBV27	20	CASSAEGTEASHSGANVLTF
TRBJ2-7	TRBV30	12	CAWGEERDEQYF
TRBJ1-2	TRBV7-2	13	CASSLDSLRGYTF
TRBJ1-2	TRBV7-2	15	CASSSSSVGGYGYTF
TRBJ1-2	TRBV5-1	14	CASSDGQTLYGYTF
TRBJ2-5	TRBV21-1	19	CASRPGVAGVRVKEETQYF
TRBJ1-5	TRBV18	14	CASSPLPSNQPQHF
TRBJ1-6	TRBV4-3	16	CASSQDLAVGSSPLHF
TRBJ2-1	TRBV5-1	13	CASSRGAYNEQFF
TRBJ2-3	TRBV6-2/TRBV6-3	13	CASRLEFPDTQYF